Each of the 15 T cell receptor beta chains below was sequenced from the same sample in a study of cytomegalovirus exposure and HLA in healthy donors. PCR involved 60 Vbeta and 13 Jbeta primers. Only in-frame clones appear in the TCRdb table, and some are missing; sequencing was by immunoSEQ multiplex PCR. The data contain 150,000 to 200,000 clones, approximately 84% of them singletons. Sequenced material: PBMCs. The receptor set was obtained from a girl aged 10-17 years in good health and CMV-seropositive.

The V and J genes are TRBV11-3 and TRBJ2-7; 7 bases line up with TRBD1. This CDR3 is 19 amino acids long. Unmatched junction bases numbered 19, after V lost 3 bases and J lost 2 bases. CDR1 SGHNT and CDR2 YENEEA come from the germline V gene. Written as DNA, the CDR3 is TGTGCCAGCAGCTTCGACGCGGACAGGCCGTCAACTCCCCCCTACGAGCAGTACTTC. Amino acid sequence: CASSFDADRPSTPPYEQYF.

This chain uses TRBV28 with TRBJ1-2; D is undetermined. This CDR3 region has 14 residues. Germline loops: CDR1 MDHEN, CDR2 SYDVKM. V lost 4 bases, J lost 3 bases, and 12 bases lay in between. The CDR3 nucleotides are TGTGCCAGCAGTTCGACTCCTGACGACTATGGCTACACCTTC. This sequence encodes CASSSTPDDYGYTF.

Details on this clone: Relative to the germline gene, one junction end is altered; a read error may explain this. The rearrangement joins TRBV18 to TRBJ1-5; the match to TRBD1 covers 8 bases. The CDR3 consists of 16 residues. The germline V gene encodes CDR1 KGHSH and CDR2 LQKENI. This CDR3 is CASPPFPGQVNQPQHF. CDR3 DNA sequence: TGTGCCAGCCCACCCTTCCCGGGACAGGTCAATCAGCCCCAGCATTTT. Looking up the rest from reference TRBV18 and TRBJ1-5 gives the full variable domain: NAGVMQNPRHLVRRRGQEARLRCSPMKGHSHVYWYRQLPEEGLKFMVYLQKENIIDESGMPKERFSAEFPKEGPSILRIQQVVRGDSAAYFCASPPFPGQVNQPQHFGDGTRLSIL.

This chain links TRBV19 with TRBJ1-1; 10 bases fit TRBD1. The CDR3 totals 15 residues. After removal of 5 bases from V and 4 bases from J, the junction contained 7 bases not matched to a gene. Germline V gene sequence: CDR1 LNHDA, CDR2 SQIVND (reference sequence). DNA of the CDR3: TGTGCCAGTAGTCTAAGACAGGGGGCAAGCACTGAAGCTTTCTTT. Its protein is CASSLRQGASTEAFF.

The chain employs TRBV9 and TRBJ2-7; D is perhaps TRBD1 (6 bases). With 4 bases removed from V and 5 bases from J, the gap between germline ends came to 16 bases. This CDR3 is built from 14 residues. Per germline, CDR1 SGDLS and CDR2 YYNGEE. CDR3 nucleotides: TGTGCCAGCAGCTTGGACCCTCAGGGGAACGAGCAGTACTTC. As protein: CASSLDPQGNEQYF. The full variable domain, its missing parts supplied by reference TRBV9 and TRBJ2-7, is DSGVTQTPKHLITATGQRVTLRCSPRSGDLSVYWYQQSLDQGLQFLIQYYNGEERAKGNILERFSAQQFPDLHSELNLSSLELGDSALYFCASSLDPQGNEQYFGPGTRLTVT.

The rearrangement joins TRBV5-5 to TRBJ2-7, with 9 bases identical to TRBD2. Germline trimming cut 5 bases from V and 2 bases from J; bases unmatched to any gene: 20. CDR3 length equals 19 residues. Per the germline V gene, CDR1 is SGHKS and CDR2 is YYEKEE (reference sequence). DNA for the CDR3: TGTGCCAGCAGACCGGGACAGCCGGGACTAGCAAGGGAGGCCTACGAGCAGTACTTC. This codes for CASRPGQPGLAREAYEQYF.

The chain joins TRBV2 to TRBJ2-4; D gene uncertain. V was shortened by 3 bases and J by 5 bases, with 8 bases between the two germline ends. This CDR3 contains 13 residues. Looked up from germline, CDR1 is SNHLY and CDR2 is FYNNEI. CDR3 bases: TGTGCCAGCAGTGATAGTGTGGAAAACATTCAGTACTTC. This gives the protein CASSDSVENIQYF. Filled out from reference TRBV2 and TRBJ2-4, the complete variable domain reads EPEVTQTPSHQVTQMGQEVILRCVPISNHLYFYWYRQILGQKVEFLVSFYNNEISEKSEIFDDQFSVERPDGSNFTLKIRSTKLEDSAMYFCASSDSVENIQYFGAGTRLSVL.

V is TRBV2 and J is TRBJ1-5, with 10 bases fitting TRBD1. The CDR3 is 14 amino acids. The V and J ends lost 9 bases and 7 bases, in that order; junction bases with no gene match: 9. Germline assignment: CDR1 SNHLY and CDR2 FYNNEI. As DNA, the CDR3 is TGTGCCAGTCACTCCGGGACAGGGGCCCAGCCCCAGCATTTT. It yields the protein CASHSGTGAQPQHF.

The chain recombines TRBV7-2 with TRBJ1-3, with TRBD1 matching 9 bases. Per germline, CDR1 SGHTA and CDR2 FQGNSA. V shed 4 bases and J 2 bases; nucleotides not matched to a gene: 6. The CDR3 extends over 16 amino acids. The CDR3 DNA sequence: TGTGCCAGCAGCTCACAGGGGGCCCTAGCTGGAAACACCATATATTTT. Translating gives CASSSQGALAGNTIYF.

This chain uses TRBV6-5 with TRBJ1-1; 11 bases align to TRBD1. The J segment lost 5 bases and the V segment lost 4 bases, leaving 6 bases of the junction unmatched. Per the germline V gene, CDR1 is MNHEY and CDR2 is SVGAGI. The length of the CDR3 is 15 residues. In DNA form, the CDR3 reads TGTGCCAGCAGTTTGGCCGGGACAGGGGGAACTGAAGCTTTCTTT. Its translation is CASSLAGTGGTEAFF.

The genes are TRBV7-9 and TRBJ1-1; the D gene is possibly TRBD1 (5 bases). V lost 4 bases to trimming and J lost 3 bases, with 24 bases between them. The CDR3 contains 18 residues. Germline CDR1 and CDR2: SEHNR and FQNEAQ (reference sequence). The CDR3 DNA follows: TGTGCCAGCAGCTCTAGGGTTAGGGGAATGGGAAGCGACACTGAAGCTTTCTTT. Translating it yields CASSSRVRGMGSDTEAFF.

The chain recombines TRBV7-9 with TRBJ2-3, with no clear D. The V gene's germline CDR1 is SEHNR and CDR2 FQNEAQ (reference sequence). The V and J ends lost 4 bases and 3 bases respectively, with 2 bases between them. CDR3 length: 11 residues. CDR3 sequence: CASSSTDTQYF. The DNA of the CDR3 is TGTGCCAGCAGCTCTACAGATACGCAGTATTTT.

This chain connects TRBV5-6 to TRBJ2-5; 8 bases agree with TRBD2. V lost 0 bases, J lost 7 bases, and 8 bases stayed unmatched. This CDR3 is built from 15 residues. The germline gives CDR1 SGHDT, CDR2 YYEEEE. In nucleotides, the CDR3 is TGTGCCAGCAGCTTGGCCGGCGGGGGGTTGGGGACCCAGTACTTC. It translates to CASSLAGGGLGTQYF.

The V and J genes are TRBV5-4 and TRBJ2-3, with 12 positions matching TRBD2. Per the germline V gene, CDR1 is SGHNT and CDR2 is YYREEE (reference sequence). After removal of 4 bases from V and 2 bases from J, the junction contained 5 bases not matched to a gene. The CDR3 has 16 residues. The CDR3 here is CASSAGLAGFTDTQYF. Here the CDR3 DNA reads TGTGCCAGCAGCGCCGGACTAGCGGGGTTCACAGATACGCAGTATTTT.

In its sample, this clone was seen once. The rearrangement joins TRBV4-1 to TRBJ2-5, with 9 bases matching TRBD2. With V trimmed by 0 bases and J by 5 bases, 13 bases remained unmatched. The CDR3 consists of 18 residues. The germline V gene has CDR1 MGHRA and CDR2 YSYEKL. The CDR3, as DNA: TGCGCCAGCAGCCAAGATAAGAGCGGACTAGCGAGCAGCGAGACCCAGTACTTC. Protein product: CASSQDKSGLASSETQYF.